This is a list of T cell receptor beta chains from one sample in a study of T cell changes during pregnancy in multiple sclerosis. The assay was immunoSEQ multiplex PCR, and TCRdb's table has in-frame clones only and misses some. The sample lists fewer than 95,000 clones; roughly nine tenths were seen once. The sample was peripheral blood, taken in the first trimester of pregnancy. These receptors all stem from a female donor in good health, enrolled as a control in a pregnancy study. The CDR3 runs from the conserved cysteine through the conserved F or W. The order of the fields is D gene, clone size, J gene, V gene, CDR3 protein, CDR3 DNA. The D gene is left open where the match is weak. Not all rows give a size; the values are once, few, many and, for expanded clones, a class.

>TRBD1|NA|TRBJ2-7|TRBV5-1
CASSSLRGQNEQYF
TGCGCCAGCAGCTCCCTCAGGGGGCAAAACGAGCAGTACTTC
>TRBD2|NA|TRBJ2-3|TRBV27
CASSSFASGRALRITDTQYF
TGTGCCAGCAGTTCCTTCGCTAGCGGGAGGGCCCTGAGGATTACAGATACGCAGTATTTT
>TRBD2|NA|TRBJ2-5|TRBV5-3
CARTNRGQREGGETQYF
TGTGCCAGAACCAACCGAGGACAGCGGGAGGGGGGAGAGACCCAGTACTTC
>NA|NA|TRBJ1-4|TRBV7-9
CASSRGADEKLFF
TGTGCCAGCAGTCGGGGGGCCGATGAAAAACTGTTTTTT
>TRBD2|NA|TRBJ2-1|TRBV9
CASSGTSNEQFF
TGTGCCAGCAGCGGGACTAGTAATGAGCAGTTCTTC
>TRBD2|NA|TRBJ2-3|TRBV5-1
CASSLSTSGETDTQYF
TGCGCCAGCAGCTTATCGACTAGCGGGGAAACAGATACGCAGTATTTT
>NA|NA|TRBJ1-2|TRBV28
CASTLRLRRKGDYGYTF
TGTGCCAGCACTTTGCGGTTGCGAAGAAAGGGGGACTATGGCTACACCTTC
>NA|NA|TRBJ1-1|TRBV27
CASSFMTDMNTEAFF
TGTGCCAGCAGTTTTATGACAGACATGAACACTGAAGCTTTCTTT
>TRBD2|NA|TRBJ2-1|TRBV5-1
CASSSSGGYNEQFF
TGCGCCAGCAGCAGTAGCGGGGGGTACAATGAGCAGTTCTTC
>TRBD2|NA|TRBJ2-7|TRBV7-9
CASSLGAGGQYF
TGTGCCAGCAGCTTAGGGGCGGGAGGGCAGTACTTC
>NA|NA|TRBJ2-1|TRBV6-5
CASSRDVSRGNEQFF
TGTGCCAGCAGCCGAGATGTATCCAGGGGCAATGAGCAGTTCTTC
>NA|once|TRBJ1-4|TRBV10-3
CAISDERREANEKLFF
TGTGCCATCAGTGATGAGAGGCGGGAAGCTAATGAAAAACTGTTTTTT
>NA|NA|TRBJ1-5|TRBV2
CASSADGMAQHF
TGTGCCAGCAGTGCGGACGGGATGGCCCAGCATTTT
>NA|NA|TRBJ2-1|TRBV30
CAWIGRASYNEQFF
TGTGCCTGGATAGGCAGGGCAAGCTACAATGAGCAGTTCTTC
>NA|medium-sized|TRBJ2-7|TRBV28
CASTWGGQDEQYF
TGTGCCAGCACCTGGGGGGGGCAGGACGAGCAGTACTTC
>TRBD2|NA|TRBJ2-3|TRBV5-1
CASSLTGTINTDTQYF
TGCGCCAGCAGTTTGACCGGGACTATAAACACAGATACGCAGTATTTT
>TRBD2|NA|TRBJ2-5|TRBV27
CARPGLAGEETQYF
TGTGCCAGACCGGGACTAGCGGGAGAAGAGACCCAGTACTTC
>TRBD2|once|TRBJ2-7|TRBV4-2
CASSQDLLVAGGGEQYF
TGTGCCAGCAGCCAAGATCTCTTAGTAGCGGGAGGAGGCGAGCAGTACTTC
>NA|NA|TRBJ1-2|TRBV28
CASSFQGLGYTF
TGTGCCAGCAGTTTTCAGGGATTAGGCTACACCTTC
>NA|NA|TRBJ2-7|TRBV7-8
CASSLGPPYEQYF
TGTGCCAGCAGCTTAGGGCCACCCTACGAGCAGTACTTC
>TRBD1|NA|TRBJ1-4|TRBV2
CASIGQGLTNEKLFF
TGTGCCAGCATCGGACAGGGTTTGACTAATGAAAAACTGTTTTTT
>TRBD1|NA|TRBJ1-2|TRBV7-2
CASSFRDRSYGYTF
TGTGCCAGCAGCTTCCGGGACAGAAGCTATGGCTACACCTTC
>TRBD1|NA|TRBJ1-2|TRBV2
CASTLGTGNGYTF
TGTGCCAGCACCCTCGGGACAGGGAATGGCTACACCTTC
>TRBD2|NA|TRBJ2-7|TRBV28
CASSIAGEFSEQYF
TGTGCCAGCAGTATAGCGGGAGAGTTCAGCGAGCAGTACTTC
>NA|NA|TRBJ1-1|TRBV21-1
CASSKEDDTNTEAFF
TGTGCCAGCAGCAAAGAGGATGACACAAACACTGAAGCTTTCTTT
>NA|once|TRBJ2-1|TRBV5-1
CASSLVSGNSYNEQFF
TGCGCCAGCAGCTTGGTTAGCGGTAACTCCTACAATGAGCAGTTCTTC
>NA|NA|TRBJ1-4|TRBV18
CASSPNAATNEKLFF
TGTGCCAGCTCACCCAATGCAGCAACTAATGAAAAACTGTTTTTT
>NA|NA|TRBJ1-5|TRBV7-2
CASSLAGVDQPQHF
TGTGCCAGCAGCTTAGCAGGGGTAGATCAGCCCCAGCATTTT
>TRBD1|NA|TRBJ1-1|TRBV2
CASSRDRENTEAFF
TGTGCCAGCAGCCGGGACAGGGAGAACACTGAAGCTTTCTTT
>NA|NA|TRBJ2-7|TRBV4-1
CASSQDEDYEQYF
TGCGCCAGCAGCCAAGATGAGGATTACGAGCAGTACTTC
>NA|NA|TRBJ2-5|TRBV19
CASGTQQETQYF
TGTGCCAGCGGGACACAGCAAGAGACCCAGTACTTC
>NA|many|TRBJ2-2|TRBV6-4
CASSTSSTGELFF
TGTGCCAGCAGTACTTCTAGCACCGGGGAGCTGTTTTTT
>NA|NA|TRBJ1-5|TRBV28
CASSIRGFARRNQPQHF
TGTGCCAGCAGTATCCGGGGGTTCGCTCGGCGCAATCAGCCCCAGCATTTT
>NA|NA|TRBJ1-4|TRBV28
CASRYPGEKLFF
TGTGCCAGCAGATACCCGGGTGAAAAACTGTTTTTT
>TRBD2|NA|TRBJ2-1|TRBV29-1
CSVGPGLAYEQFF
TGCAGCGTTGGCCCGGGACTAGCCTATGAGCAGTTCTTC
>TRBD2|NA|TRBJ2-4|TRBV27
CASSYIGTSGSLNIQYF
TGTGCCAGCAGTTACATCGGGACTAGCGGGAGTCTGAACATTCAGTACTTC
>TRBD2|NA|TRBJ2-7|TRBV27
CASSLRGGLSYEQYF
TGTGCCAGCAGTTTGCGGGGGGGCCTCTCCTACGAGCAGTACTTC
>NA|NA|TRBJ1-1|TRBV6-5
CASSYSPGKNTEAFF
TGTGCCAGCAGTTACTCGCCAGGGAAGAACACTGAAGCTTTCTTT
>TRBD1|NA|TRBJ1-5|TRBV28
CASTPQGARNQPQHF
TGTGCCAGCACCCCCCAGGGGGCAAGAAATCAGCCCCAGCATTTT
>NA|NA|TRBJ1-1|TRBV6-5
CASSSFWGGEAFF
TGTGCCAGCAGCTCCTTTTGGGGGGGCGAAGCTTTCTTT
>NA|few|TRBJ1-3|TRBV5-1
CASSLAGYGNTIYF
TGCGCCAGCAGCTTGGCAGGTTATGGAAACACCATATATTTT
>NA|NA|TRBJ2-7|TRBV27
CASTDPSSYEQYF
TGTGCCAGCACAGATCCTAGCTCCTACGAGCAGTACTTC
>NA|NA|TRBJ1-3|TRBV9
CASSLTGNTIYF
TGTGCCAGCAGCCTAACGGGAAACACCATATATTTT
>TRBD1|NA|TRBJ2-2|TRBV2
CASSEGQGNTGELFF
TGTGCCAGCAGTGAAGGACAGGGGAACACCGGGGAGCTGTTTTTT
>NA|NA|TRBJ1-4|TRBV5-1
CASSSRQLPPTNEKLFF
TGCGCCAGCAGCTCCCGACAGCTTCCCCCAACTAATGAAAAACTGTTTTTT
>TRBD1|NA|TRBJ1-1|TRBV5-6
CASSSGGVLNTEAFF
TGTGCCAGCAGCTCAGGGGGCGTCCTGAACACTGAAGCTTTCTTT
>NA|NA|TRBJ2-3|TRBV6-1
CASNPTGSPTDTQYF
TGTGCCAGCAACCCGACAGGTTCCCCGACAGATACGCAGTATTTT
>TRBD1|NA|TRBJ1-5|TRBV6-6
CASNRRQGGNQPQHF
TGTGCCAGTAATCGCCGACAGGGGGGCAATCAGCCCCAGCATTTT
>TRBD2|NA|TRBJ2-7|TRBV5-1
CASSLGGSASYEQYF
TGCGCCAGCAGCTTGGGCGGGAGTGCCTCCTACGAGCAGTACTTC
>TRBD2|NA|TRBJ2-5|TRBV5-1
CASSLGAGEETQYF
TGCGCCAGCAGCTTGGGAGCGGGAGAAGAGACCCAGTACTTC